The present TCR beta chain was sequenced within a study of blood T cells in healthy people across ages. The study, taken as a whole, reports: Strong correlation existed between TCR beta diversity and naive T cell percentage.

Together with a sample-barcoded 5' primer, a J-beta primer mix was included in a second PCR lasting about 6 to 11 cycles. One entry per CDR3 protein, called by TCRdb with MiXCR from the 5' RACE reads. The sample has about 730,000 distinct CDR3 sequences, more than 40% seen once. In regard to this clonotype: Its matching antigen is unknown.

V was trimmed by 3 bases and J by 3 bases, leaving 9 bases between them. CDR1 is DFQATT and CDR2 is SNEGSKA in the germline V gene (reference sequence). The CDR3 is 13 residues long. Drawing of peripheral blood yielded about 10 milliliters from each donor. The V and J genes are TRBV20-1 and TRBJ2-1; D ambiguous. The specimen was blood. The receptor's source is a woman aged 60-75 years in good health. The CDR3 reads CSASRPHYNEQFF. CDR3 coding DNA: TGCAGTGCTAGTCGGCCCCACTACAATGAGCAGTTCTTC.